The 14 T cell receptor beta chains below all came from one sample that was sequenced in a study of shared clonotypes between healthy human individuals. The data were produced by immunoSEQ multiplex PCR, yet TCRdb's version contains in-frame clones alone and is incomplete. Seen here are 2 million to 2.5 million clones, 93% observed once, and the top ten hold approximately 0.4%. Sample: naive CD4+ T cells from PBMCs. Subset specified: CD45RA+ positively selected. The origin of the receptors is a man aged 18-30 years in good health. Some clones in this sample may be carry-over from other donors' samples.

J is TRBJ2-1 and V is TRBV5-1; 10 nucleotides align to TRBD2. Germline loops: CDR1 SGHRS, CDR2 YFSETQ. The CDR3 runs to 16 residues. The V segment lost 0 bases and the J segment 9 bases; nucleotides outside the gene matches: 9. CDR3 amino acids: CASSLAAGGLGAEQFF. In DNA, the CDR3 is TGCGCCAGCAGCTTGGCAGCGGGAGGGCTGGGAGCTGAGCAGTTCTTC.

V usage is TRBV7-9 and J usage is TRBJ2-7, with D tentatively TRBD2 (6 bases). V dropped 7 bases and J dropped 5 bases, with 30 bases sitting between them. CDR1 and CDR2 (germline): SEHNR, FQNEAQ (reference sequence). This CDR3 has 18 residues. CDR3 DNA sequence: TGTGCCAGCACGCACTTTACCTACTCGCGGGACGGCAAGGACGAGCAGTACTTC. Residues: CASTHFTYSRDGKDEQYF.

The chain couples TRBV11-1 to TRBJ2-2; 9 nucleotides agree with TRBD2. Germline CDR1 and CDR2: SGHAT and FQDESV (reference sequence). The CDR3 consists of 18 residues. The junction had 13 bases not matched to a gene; V was cut back by 4 bases and J by 4 bases. The DNA of the CDR3 is TGTGCCAGCAGCTCTCGGACGGTTAGCGGGAGATTCACCGGGGAGCTGTTTTTT. It specifies CASSSRTVSGRFTGELFF.

The rearrangement links TRBV19 to TRBJ1-5; D might be TRBD1 (6 bases). The germline CDR1 and CDR2 sequences are LNHDA and SQIVND (reference sequence). The CDR3 has 13 amino acids. Trimming stripped 6 bases from V and 7 bases from J, with 13 bases between. In DNA, the CDR3 is TGTGCCAGTAGGGACTTACAGGGCCAGCCCCAGCATTTT. Translating gives CASRDLQGQPQHF.

This clone was counted a few times. CDR3 region: CATRLGSYQPQHF. For the CDR3, the DNA is TGTGCCACCCGATTGGGAAGTTATCAGCCCCAGCATTTT. V gene TRBV19 combines with J gene TRBJ1-5; no clear D. The CDR3 is 13 amino acids. CDR1 and CDR2 from the germline V gene are LNHDA and SQIVND (reference sequence). Trimming removed 10 bases from V and 5 bases from J, with 15 bases in between.

V usage is TRBV29-1 and J usage is TRBJ1-1; D unresolved. Trimming stripped 3 bases from V and 2 bases from J, with 22 bases between. CDR3 size: 17 residues. The germline V gene encodes CDR1 SQVTM and CDR2 ANQGSEA. The CDR3 reads CSVDPGATGSPNTEAFF. The CDR3 DNA sequence: TGCAGCGTTGATCCTGGTGCAACCGGGAGCCCTAACACTGAAGCTTTCTTT.

V and J are TRBV5-1 and TRBJ2-1; 14 bases map to TRBD2. Germline values: CDR1 SGHRS, CDR2 YFSETQ. This CDR3 comprises 17 residues. The V gene end was trimmed by 1 base and the J gene end by 8 bases; junction bases not matched to a gene: 8. The CDR3, as DNA: TGCGCCAGCAGCTTGAGTCCGGGACTAGCGGGAGACGATGAGCAGTTCTTC. Protein: CASSLSPGLAGDDEQFF.

This clone was observed a single time. This chain joins TRBV9 and TRBJ2-7, with TRBD1 matching 7 bases. V dropped 4 bases and J dropped 7; count of bases not matched to a gene: 11. The germline V gene encodes CDR1 SGDLS and CDR2 YYNGEE. The CDR3 covers 14 residues. DNA of the CDR3: TGTGCCAGCAGCCCTACAACAGGGGTTTTGGAGCAGTACTTC. Protein sequence: CASSPTTGVLEQYF. The whole variable domain, remainder taken from reference TRBV9 and TRBJ2-7, is DSGVTQTPKHLITATGQRVTLRCSPRSGDLSVYWYQQSLDQGLQFLIQYYNGEERAKGNILERFSAQQFPDLHSELNLSSLELGDSALYFCASSPTTGVLEQYFGPGTRLTVT.

The chain carries TRBV14 and TRBJ2-2; D ambiguous. The CDR3 has 15 residues. V gave up 0 bases and J gave up 6 bases, with 11 bases separating them. The V gene's germline CDR1 is SGHDN and CDR2 FVKESK. The CDR3 DNA is TGTGCCAGCAGCCAAGATTTAATCGGCGCCGGGGAGCTGTTTTTT. Translation gives CASSQDLIGAGELFF.

This chain uses TRBV2 with TRBJ1-2; D is unresolved. V was clipped by 6 bases and J by 4 bases, with 24 bases between them. This CDR3 has 17 residues. CDR1 SNHLY and CDR2 FYNNEI come from the germline V gene. The CDR3 coding sequence is TGTGCCAGCAGGTTTTTGGAGGGTCTAGGAATGAGCTATGGCTACACCTTC. Translating gives CASRFLEGLGMSYGYTF. Full variable domain (remainder filled in from reference TRBV2 and TRBJ1-2): EPEVTQTPSHQVTQMGQEVILRCVPISNHLYFYWYRQILGQKVEFLVSFYNNEISEKSEIFDDQFSVERPDGSNFTLKIRSTKLEDSAMYFCASRFLEGLGMSYGYTFGSGTRLTVV.

This clone occurred once. The chain has TRBV6-5 and TRBJ1-1; no clear D gene. There are 15 residues in the CDR3. The germline V and J ends were trimmed by 5 bases and 1 base, with 14 bases remaining between them. Germline CDR1 is MNHEY and CDR2 is SVGAGI. In DNA form, the CDR3 reads TGTGCCAGCAGTCGATCGACTCCTACGAACACTGAAGCTTTCTTT. This encodes CASSRSTPTNTEAFF.

The chain is built from TRBV5-6 and TRBJ2-1, with TRBD2 identical over 9 bases. V dropped 3 bases and J dropped 6; count of bases not matched to a gene: 10. The CDR3 is 16 amino acids. In germline, CDR1 is SGHDT, CDR2 YYEEEE. The chain's CDR3 is CASSSSVAGDFNEQFF. In nucleotides, the CDR3 is TGTGCCAGCAGCTCCTCAGTAGCGGGGGACTTCAATGAGCAGTTCTTC.

The chain carries TRBV30 and TRBJ1-2; D unclear. The CDR3 length is 11 residues. The germline V and J ends were trimmed by 8 bases and 5 bases, with 12 bases remaining between them. Germline CDR1 GTSNPN, CDR2 SVGIG (reference sequence). The CDR3 here is CALGRPYGYTF. The CDR3 nucleotides read TGTGCCCTAGGGCGTCCGTATGGCTACACCTTC.

This clone has more than one count but fewer than ten. The same CDR3 is also encoded by other DNA sequences in this sample. This rearrangement joins TRBV19 to TRBJ1-2; 7 positions agree with TRBD1. Germline-derived CDR1 and CDR2 are LNHDA and SQIVND (reference sequence). This CDR3 comprises 13 residues. V gave up 6 bases and J gave up 5 bases; unmatched junction bases: 6. The CDR3: CASSIGQVYGYTF. The DNA of the CDR3 is TGTGCCAGTAGCATCGGACAGGTTTATGGCTACACCTTC.